A selection of T cell receptor beta chains follows, all from one sample in a study of response to subunit inactivated influenza vaccine. TCRdb independently ran MiXCR on the RT-PCR reads; one entry per CDR3 protein. The sample has some 160,000 distinct CDR3 sequences, approximately 11% seen once. This material consisted of non-naive T cells sorted from PBMCs, taken roughly 48 days after vaccination. These receptors all come from a man in his fifties or sixties who received an inactivated influenza vaccine. CDR3s leave out the opening cysteine and the closing phenylalanine or tryptophan. Expanded clones are given a class, and other clones once, few, many or no size at all.

CDR3,V,J,size
ASSTMDRVQPQH,TRBV28,TRBJ1-5,few
AKWSSKGANTEAF,TRBV6-1,TRBJ1-1,.
ASSLAGIGLSTTDTQY,TRBV7-8,TRBJ2-3,many
ASIWDRGLYEQY,TRBV2,TRBJ2-7,.
SVEEGTSGMRYEQY,TRBV29-1,TRBJ2-7,many
ASSKRGVENEQF,TRBV7-8,TRBJ2-1,many
ASSLGTGKLSGELF,TRBV5-1,TRBJ2-2,.
AISESGRDTGELF,TRBV10-3,TRBJ2-2,.
ATSDFPSRLAGAKDTQY,TRBV24-1,TRBJ2-3,many
ASRRRMNTEAF,TRBV6-1,TRBJ1-1,.
ASSLARGDYT,TRBV5-6,TRBJ1-2,few
ASSPSLGLH,TRBV14,TRBJ2-5,many
ASSPAFFTEAF,TRBV16,TRBJ1-1,few
ASSRDRDTEAF,TRBV12-3/TRBV12-4,TRBJ1-1,few
ATSSPGRGGNQPQH,TRBV15,TRBJ1-5,many
ASGPGTGTGELF,TRBV28,TRBJ2-2,.
ASSQGDGQTQY,TRBV14,TRBJ2-5,.
ASSKPRDRVEETQY,TRBV28,TRBJ2-5,.
ASSPPYGDTQY,TRBV18,TRBJ2-3,many
ASSFSGRSSYNEQF,TRBV2,TRBJ2-1,few
ASSFQQGRSTTGANVLT,TRBV25-1,TRBJ2-6,few
SLERGGQEIQY,TRBV20-1,TRBJ2-5,once
ASSPRSSGVGSRGEQF,TRBV18,TRBJ2-1,few
ASSRRTGFSYEQY,TRBV5-6,TRBJ2-7,few
ASSSSGGALYGYT,TRBV5-6,TRBJ1-2,.
SAVGDRGPYEQY,TRBV29-1,TRBJ2-7,.
ASSLWHSGANVLT,TRBV7-2,TRBJ2-6,.
ASSSYIGELF,TRBV12-3/TRBV12-4,TRBJ2-2,many
ASSQVKGARTGELF,TRBV4-1,TRBJ2-2,.
SARLRGQGGFWTDTQY,TRBV20-1,TRBJ2-3,.
ASSPMAGGASYNEQF,TRBV3-1,TRBJ2-1,few
ASSQEVASGSREKLF,TRBV4-3,TRBJ1-4,many
SVGRDGYFQETQY,TRBV29-1,TRBJ2-5,.
ASSRHRGSGT,TRBV12-3/TRBV12-4,TRBJ1-2,many
ASSLGPHSGANVLT,TRBV11-2,TRBJ2-6,few